This T cell receptor beta chain emerged from a study of blood T cells in healthy people across ages. Findings and caveats of the study: Diversity was higher, and naive CD4+ cells more numerous, in long-lived donors than in aged donors.

This CDR3 contains 15 residues. V lost 0 bases and J lost 4, with 11 bases in between. Germline CDR1 and CDR2: SGHRS and YFSETQ. Remarks on this clonotype: Its antigen remains unidentified.

Next came a second PCR, run for about 7 to 12 cycles, which used a sample-barcoded 5' primer along with a J-beta primer mix. TCRdb itself ran the 5' RACE reads through MiXCR, one entry per CDR3 protein. The sample consists of hundreds of thousands of distinct CDR3 sequences, around 49% of them appearing once. Sample: blood. This chain connects TRBV5-1 to TRBJ2-1; tentative D call: TRBD1 (6 bases). The TCR comes from a woman aged 55-69 years in good health. The CDR3 coding sequence is TGCGCCAGCAGCTTGGCGACAGGTAGATACAATGAGCAGTTCTTC. The encoded protein is CASSLATGRYNEQFF.